Sequencing of this T cell receptor beta chain was carried out in a study of T cell responses to AZD1222 COVID-19 vaccine. Germline loops: CDR1 LNHDA, CDR2 SQIVND (reference sequence). The CDR3 length is 13 residues. V was clipped by 5 bases and J by 4 bases, with 9 bases between them. Study conclusions and caveats: Distributed over spike, vaccine-associated CD4 TCRs predominated at 160-218 and 743-854. Clonal diversity may have been underestimated in mostly white British donors. With two AZD1222 doses given, Spike-specific TCR breadth and depth both rose.

Of note for this clone: Its specificity is unknown.

Sequencing used immunoSEQ multiplex PCR; TCRdb keeps in-frame clones, though not all of them. The data show tens of thousands of clones, 85% seen once. Sequenced material: peripheral blood, taken 28 days after the second AZD1222 dose. The sequence was obtained from an adult who received the AZD1222 COVID-19 vaccine. The chain combines TRBV19 with TRBJ1-5, with D tentatively TRBD1 (6 bases). CDR3 nucleotides: TGTGCCAGTAGTTTTGACAGGAATCAGCCCCAGCATTTT. It yields the protein CASSFDRNQPQHF.